Below are 2 T cell receptor beta chains sequenced from a single sample in a study of shared clonotypes between healthy human individuals. Naive CD8 cells lacked CD45RO and underwent positive selection for CCR7, leaving out terminally differentiated effector memory CD45RA+ cells. Clones were sequenced by immunoSEQ multiplex PCR, and TCRdb holds only the in-frame ones, with some missing. The sample consists of some 2,000,000 clones, over 85% of them appearing once. Sequencing was performed on naive CD8+ T cells sorted from blood. These receptors were obtained from a man aged 18 to 29 in good health.

The chain combines TRBV9 with TRBJ2-2; 10 bases match TRBD2. The CDR3 is 17 amino acids. The ends lost 0 bases at V and 6 bases at J; junction bases unmatched: 8. Germline V gene data show CDR1 as SGDLS and CDR2 as YYNGEE. The CDR3 here is CASSVAVLAGVSGELFF. In DNA form, the CDR3 reads TGTGCCAGCAGCGTAGCGGTCCTAGCGGGAGTGTCCGGGGAGCTGTTTTTT.

The genes are TRBV28 and TRBJ2-7; D may match TRBD1 or TRBD2 (5 bases each). Germline lookup yields CDR1 MDHEN and CDR2 SYDVKM. Trimming pared 9 bases from V and 4 bases from J, leaving 19 bases between. This CDR3 region has 14 residues. This CDR3 is CASRLGTDLYEQYF. CDR3 DNA sequence: TGTGCCAGTCGTCTCGGGACGGATCTGTACGAGCAGTACTTC.